This T cell receptor (beta chain) emerged from a study of blood T cell repertoires in COVID-19. Study summary: Samples of COVID-19 (acute and convalescent) were obtained from the United States, Italy and Spain.

As to this clone: One junction end disagrees with the germline gene, perhaps due to a read error.

In the original workflow: Reference gene primer amplification gave estimated nucleated cell counts. Sequencing was performed with immunoSEQ multiplex PCR; in TCRdb, only in-frame clones are kept and a portion is missing. Clone size and the V and J calls come from that table; the DNA yielded D and trimming. Of some 270,000 clones listed, about 86% are singletons. In germline, CDR1 is SGHRS, CDR2 YFSETQ. This CDR3 spans 16 amino acids. This clonotype was obtained from a man aged 50 or older who had recovered from COVID-19. The rearrangement uses TRBV5-1 and TRBJ1-2; D may be TRBD1 (5 bases). The sample consisted of PBMCs or T cells enriched from blood (not recorded which). The CDR3 DNA follows: TGCGCCAGCAGCTTGGTTATCGCCCGCACGGGGGTTACGCCGATCTTC. It is translated as CASSLVIARTGVTPIF.